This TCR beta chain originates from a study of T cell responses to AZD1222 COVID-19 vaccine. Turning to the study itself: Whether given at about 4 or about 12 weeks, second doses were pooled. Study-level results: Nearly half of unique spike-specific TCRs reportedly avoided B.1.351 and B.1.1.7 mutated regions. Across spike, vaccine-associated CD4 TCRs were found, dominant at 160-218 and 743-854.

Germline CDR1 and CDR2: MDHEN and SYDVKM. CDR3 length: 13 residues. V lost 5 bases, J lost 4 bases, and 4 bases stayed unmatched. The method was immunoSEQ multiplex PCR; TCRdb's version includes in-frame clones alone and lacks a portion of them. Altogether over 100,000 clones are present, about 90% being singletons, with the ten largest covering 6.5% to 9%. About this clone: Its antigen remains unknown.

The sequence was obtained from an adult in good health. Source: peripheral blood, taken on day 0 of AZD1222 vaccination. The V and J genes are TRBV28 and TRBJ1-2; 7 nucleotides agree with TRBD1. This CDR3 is CASSEPGGYGYTF. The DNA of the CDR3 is TGTGCCAGCAGTGAACCAGGGGGCTATGGCTACACCTTC.